This TCR beta chain was found in a study of cytomegalovirus exposure and HLA in healthy donors. Study summary: Unique TCR beta sequences numbering about 100 million came from 150 million to 200 million T cells in an earlier analysis.

A multiplex PCR was run with 60 Vbeta primers and 13 Jbeta primers. Measured with immunoSEQ multiplex PCR; TCRdb has only the in-frame clones, and not every one. The sample has roughly 150,000 clones, 76% seen once. Points from the study as a whole: Later analysis identified a missense DCLRE1C variant that was linked to TCR beta V- and J-gene trimming. Researchers reported from a later analysis that most CMV-associated TCR beta chains appeared HLA-restricted.

CDR3 length: 14 residues. V lost 5 bases, J lost 5 bases, and 13 bases lay in between. The germline gives CDR1 LNHNV, CDR2 YYDKDF (reference sequence). A word on this clone: Its cognate antigen is unknown.

The chain combines TRBV15 with TRBJ2-1, with D possibly matching TRBD2 (7 bases). Sequences were obtained from PBMCs. This clonotype was sampled from a male donor in good health and CMV-seronegative. CDR3 DNA: TGTGCCACCAGCGGCGGGGGCAGGGACAATGAGCAGTTCTTC. It codes for CATSGGGRDNEQFF.